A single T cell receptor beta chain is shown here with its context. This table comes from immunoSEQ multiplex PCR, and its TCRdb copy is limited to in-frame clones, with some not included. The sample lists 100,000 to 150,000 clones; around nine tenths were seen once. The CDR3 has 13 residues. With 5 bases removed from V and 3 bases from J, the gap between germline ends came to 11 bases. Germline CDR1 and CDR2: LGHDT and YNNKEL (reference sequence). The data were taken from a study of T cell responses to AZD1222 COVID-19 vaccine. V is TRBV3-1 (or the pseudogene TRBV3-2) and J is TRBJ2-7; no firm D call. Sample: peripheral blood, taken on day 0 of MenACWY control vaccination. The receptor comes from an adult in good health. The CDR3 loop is CASSLGLFYEQYF. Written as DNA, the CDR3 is TGTGCCAGCAGCTTAGGGCTATTCTACGAGCAGTACTTC.